This T cell receptor beta chain was profiled in a study of blood T cells in healthy people across ages. The study, taken as a whole, reports: Among long-lived donors, naive CD4+ cells were more numerous and diversity higher than in aged donors. Roughly linear declines in TCR beta diversity per million T cells occurred with age.

This clonotype has ten or more counts. The antigen remains unidentified. A read error is possible here, since a much larger clone lies one base away. From germline, CDR1 is KGHSH and CDR2 LQKENI. The CDR3 spans 12 residues. V was cut by 2 bases and J by 6 bases, with 5 bases left in between. A second 7 to 11 cycle PCR used barcoded and J-beta primers. Sequencing recovered at least 2.5 million CDR3-containing paired-end reads from each sample. TCRdb ran MiXCR on the 5' RACE reads and lists one entry per CDR3 protein. The data show over 1,500,000 distinct CDR3 sequences, about 39% seen once. Drawing of peripheral blood yielded ten milliliters from each donor.

The sequence was collected from a human donor in good health. The chain joins TRBV18 to TRBJ2-1; TRBD2 is a possible D gene (5 bases). The sample taken for sequencing was blood. The CDR3 bases are TGTGCCAGCTCACCAGAGGGCAATGAGCAGTTCTTC. Its protein is CASSPEGNEQFF. Looking up the rest from reference TRBV18 and TRBJ2-1 gives the full variable domain: NAGVMQNPRHLVRRRGQEARLRCSPMKGHSHVYWYRQLPEEGLKFMVYLQKENIIDESGMPKERFSAEFPKEGPSILRIQQVVRGDSAAYFCASSPEGNEQFFGPGTRLTVL.